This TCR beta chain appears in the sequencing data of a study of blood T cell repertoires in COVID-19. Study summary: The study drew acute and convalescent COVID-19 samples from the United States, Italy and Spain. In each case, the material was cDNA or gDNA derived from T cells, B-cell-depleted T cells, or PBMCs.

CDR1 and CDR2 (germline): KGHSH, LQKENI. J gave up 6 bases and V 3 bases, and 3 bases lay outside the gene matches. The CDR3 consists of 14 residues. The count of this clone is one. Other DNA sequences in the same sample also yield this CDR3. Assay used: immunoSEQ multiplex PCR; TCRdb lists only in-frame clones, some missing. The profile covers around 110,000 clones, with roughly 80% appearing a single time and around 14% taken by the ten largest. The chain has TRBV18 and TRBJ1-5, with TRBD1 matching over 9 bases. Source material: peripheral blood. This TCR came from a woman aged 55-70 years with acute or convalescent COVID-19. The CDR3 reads CASSPGQGGQPQHF. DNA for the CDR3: TGTGCCAGCTCACCGGGACAGGGTGGTCAGCCCCAGCATTTT.